These T cell receptor beta chains were read from a single sample in a study of response to subunit inactivated influenza vaccine. MiXCR, applied by TCRdb to the RT-PCR reads, yields one record per CDR3 protein. The data show more than 400,000 distinct CDR3 sequences, roughly 9.7% seen once. Sequencing was performed on PBMCs from blood, taken 40 to 50 days after vaccination. These TCRs come from a man aged 45 to 65 who received an inactivated influenza vaccine. Each CDR3 is given with its conserved first and last residue. D genes are given only for firm matches. A clone size is listed for some rows: how often the clone was seen (once, few, many), or a class if it is expanded.

CDR3 DNA	CDR3 protein	D gene	clone size	V gene	J gene
TGCAGTGCGGCTGGGGTAAGCAATCAGCCCCAGCATTTT	CSAAGVSNQPQHF	.	.	TRBV20-1	TRBJ1-5
TGCAGTGCTAGAGATCCCTATAATTCACCCCTCCACTTT	CSARDPYNSPLHF	.	.	TRBV20-1	TRBJ1-6
TGTGCCAGCAGTTTAGTTCGGAGCGGGGAGAGCACAGATACGCAGTATTTT	CASSLVRSGESTDTQYF	TRBD2	few	TRBV12-3/TRBV12-4	TRBJ2-3
TGTGCCAGCAGCTTAGATCGGGGTCGGGCTGGAAACACCATATATTTT	CASSLDRGRAGNTIYF	.	.	TRBV7-9	TRBJ1-3
TGTGCCAGCTCACCGGGACTAGCAGACACCGGGGAGCTGTTTTTT	CASSPGLADTGELFF	TRBD2	many	TRBV18	TRBJ2-2
TGCAGCGTTGAAGGGGGGAAGGGCTTACACGAGCAGTACTTC	CSVEGGKGLHEQYF	.	many	TRBV29-1	TRBJ2-7
TGCAGCGTTAGCGGGAGGTTAGGTAACGAGCAGTACTTC	CSVSGRLGNEQYF	TRBD2	.	TRBV29-1	TRBJ2-7
TGCAGTGCTAGAGATAGGACAGTTAATTCACCCCTCCACTTT	CSARDRTVNSPLHF	.	.	TRBV20-1	TRBJ1-6
TGCGCCAGCAGCCAAGGACAGGGCGGCGCCGGGGAGCTGTTTTTT	CASSQGQGGAGELFF	TRBD1	.	TRBV4-1	TRBJ2-2
TGTGCCAGCAGCTTAGTGGGGGGCGGAGGAAATGAGCAGTTCTTC	CASSLVGGGGNEQFF	.	.	TRBV7-2	TRBJ2-1
TGTGCCAGCTCACCAGCGGGACTAGCGGGCGGAAGCGGCACCGGGGAGCTGTTTTTT	CASSPAGLAGGSGTGELFF	TRBD2	.	TRBV18	TRBJ2-2
TGCGCCAGCAGCCAAGACAGAACAAACTACGAGCAGTACTTC	CASSQDRTNYEQYF	.	few	TRBV4-3	TRBJ2-7
TGTGCCAGCTCACTCGAGTTAATGGAGACCCAGTACTTC	CASSLELMETQYF	.	.	TRBV18	TRBJ2-5
TGTGCCACCAGCAGAGGACTAGCGGTCACAGATACGCAGTATTTT	CATSRGLAVTDTQYF	TRBD2	.	TRBV15	TRBJ2-3
TGTGCCAGCAGTTACTTTCTCGGACAGAGTGATGAAGCTTTCTTT	CASSYFLGQSDEAFF	.	many	TRBV6-5	TRBJ1-1
TGCAGTGCTAGAGAGAGACTAGCGGGAGGCCACAATGAGCAGTTCTTC	CSARERLAGGHNEQFF	TRBD2	.	TRBV20-1	TRBJ2-1
TGTGCCAGCAGTTCAGGACAGACGTGGTATGGCTACACCTTC	CASSSGQTWYGYTF	.	.	TRBV25-1	TRBJ1-2
TGTGCCAGCAGTCGCCCGGGACAGGGGCACTTC	CASSRPGQGHF	TRBD1	.	TRBV28	TRBJ2-7
TGCAGCGTGGGGGGATTCGAACTGGATGGCTACACCTTC	CSVGGFELDGYTF	.	.	TRBV29-1	TRBJ1-2
TGTGCCACCAAAGACAGGGGCAGGCACGAGCAGTACTTC	CATKDRGRHEQYF	TRBD1	.	TRBV28	TRBJ2-7
TGTGCCATCAGTGAAAGTCGGCACGCGAATTCACCCCTCCACTTT	CAISESRHANSPLHF	.	many	TRBV10-3	TRBJ1-6
TGTGCCAGCTCACCACGTCAGGAGGTGGGCACTGAAGCTTTCTTT	CASSPRQEVGTEAFF	.	few	TRBV18	TRBJ1-1
TGCGCCAGCAGCCATACTGAAACAGGGCCAGATACGCAGTATTTT	CASSHTETGPDTQYF	.	few	TRBV5-1	TRBJ2-3
TGTGCCAGCTCCCCCACCAAAGGAGCGGGACGCGAGCAGTACTTC	CASSPTKGAGREQYF	TRBD2	few	TRBV18	TRBJ2-7
TGTGCCAGCAGGCCTTCGCCGGGAAATGAAAAACTGTTTTTT	CASRPSPGNEKLFF	.	few	TRBV12-3/TRBV12-4	TRBJ1-4
TGTGCCAGCAGCCAAATGGGACTAGCGGACAATGAGCAGTTCTTC	CASSQMGLADNEQFF	TRBD2	.	TRBV7-2	TRBJ2-1
TGTGCCACCGCCACAGGGGGCGTTAAGGTTGGCTACACCTTC	CATATGGVKVGYTF	TRBD1	few	TRBV12-3/TRBV12-4	TRBJ1-2
TGTGCCAGCAGCTACGGACAGGGATTCTCTGGGGCCAACGTCCTGACTTTC	CASSYGQGFSGANVLTF	TRBD1	.	TRBV6-5	TRBJ2-6
TGTGCCAGCAGTACCGGGAGGGTTTCCTACGAGCAGTACTTC	CASSTGRVSYEQYF	TRBD2	many	TRBV12-3/TRBV12-4	TRBJ2-7
TGTGCCAGCAGTTACTCCGCGGGGACGGTCGACTACGAGCAGTACTTC	CASSYSAGTVDYEQYF	.	.	TRBV6-5	TRBJ2-7
TGTGCCAGCAGTTTATCCGTCTATTTAGCCAAAAACATTCAGTACTTC	CASSLSVYLAKNIQYF	.	few	TRBV28	TRBJ2-4
TGTGCCAGCAGCCGGGTAGGGGCCTACGAGCAGTACTTC	CASSRVGAYEQYF	.	.	TRBV5-5	TRBJ2-7
TGTGCCAGCAGCTTAGCGTTTGAGGGTCCAACGAACACTGAAGCTTTCTTT	CASSLAFEGPTNTEAFF	.	few	TRBV7-9	TRBJ1-1
TGCGCCAGCAGCCCATCAACGAACACCGGGGAGCTGTTTTTT	CASSPSTNTGELFF	.	many	TRBV5-1	TRBJ2-2
TGCGCCAGCAGCCGCCAGACAGGGGGTACCTACGAGCAGTACTTC	CASSRQTGGTYEQYF	TRBD1	many	TRBV5-1	TRBJ2-7
TGTGCCAGCAGTGAAGCCCGGACAGAGAATCAGCCCCAGCATTTT	CASSEARTENQPQHF	.	few	TRBV2	TRBJ1-5
TGTGCCATCAGTGGGGGACAGGGCGCGTACAATGAGCAGTTCTTC	CAISGGQGAYNEQFF	TRBD1	few	TRBV10-3	TRBJ2-1
TGTGCCAGCAGCTCAAGGACAGGGCCCGGGGAGCTGTTTTTT	CASSSRTGPGELFF	TRBD1	few	TRBV11-2	TRBJ2-2
TGTGCCAGCAGCCCCGGAGCCGTTTATGGCTACACCTTC	CASSPGAVYGYTF	.	.	TRBV7-2	TRBJ1-2
TGTGCCAGCAGCAAGGCTTCCGGGACAGCGTACACCGGGGAGCTGTTTTTT	CASSKASGTAYTGELFF	TRBD1	few	TRBV7-2	TRBJ2-2
TGCAGTGCTCCCCTAGTAACTGAAGCTTTCTTT	CSAPLVTEAFF	.	many	TRBV20-1	TRBJ1-1
TGTGCCAGCAGCCAAGTCCAGGGCTATGGCTACACCTTC	CASSQVQGYGYTF	.	many	TRBV16	TRBJ1-2
TGCAGCTTTAGAATTGAGGGGGCGAAAGGCTACACCTTC	CSFRIEGAKGYTF	TRBD1	many	TRBV29-1	TRBJ1-2